The present entry profiles one TCR beta chain with its context. Its specificity is not known. The assay was immunoSEQ multiplex PCR, and TCRdb's table has in-frame clones only and misses some. The profile covers tens of thousands of clones, with approximately 78% appearing a single time and approximately 1% taken by the ten largest. The data derive from a study of OX40 agonist ivuxolimab in advanced cancers. Background on the study: Patients were given ivuxolimab, an antibody that agonizes OX40 (CD134). Prior therapy, whether anti-PD-1, anti-PD-L1 or anti-CTLA-4, was allowed, and approximately 37% had some. Points from the study as a whole: Averaged across samples, CD8+ T cells carried more expanded clones than CD4+ did. Clones of CD4+ and CD8+ blood T cells grew by week 6 at doses of 0.1 to 3.0 mg/kg.

Per germline, CDR1 MNHEY and CDR2 SMNVEV (reference sequence). J lost 7 bases, V lost 5 bases, and 7 bases had no gene match. The length of the CDR3 is 14 residues. This specimen was CD4+ or CD8+ T cells sorted from blood, taken in a trial of the OX40 agonist ivuxolimab. This sequence joins TRBV27 and TRBJ1-4; 7 bases match TRBD1. This clonotype was sampled from an adult with an advanced solid tumor such as melanoma, head and neck, liver or kidney cancer. CDR3 nucleotides: TGTGCCAGCAGTGCAACAGGGGTTCCTGAAAAACTGTTTTTT. It yields the protein CASSATGVPEKLFF.